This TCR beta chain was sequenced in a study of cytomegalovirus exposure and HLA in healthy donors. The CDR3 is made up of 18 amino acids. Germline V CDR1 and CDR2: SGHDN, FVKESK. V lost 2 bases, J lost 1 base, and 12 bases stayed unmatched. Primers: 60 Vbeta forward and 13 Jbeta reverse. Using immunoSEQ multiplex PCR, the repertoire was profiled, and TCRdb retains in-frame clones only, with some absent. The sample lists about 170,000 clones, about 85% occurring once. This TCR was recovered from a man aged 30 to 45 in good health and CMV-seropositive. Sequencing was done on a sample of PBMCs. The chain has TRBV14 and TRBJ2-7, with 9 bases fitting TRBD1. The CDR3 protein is CASSQRTGGFINSYEQYV. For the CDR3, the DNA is TGTGCCAGCAGCCAACGCACAGGGGGCTTCATTAATTCCTACGAGCAGTACGTC.